Presented here are 3 T cell receptor beta chains from one specimen sequenced in a study of T cell changes during pregnancy in multiple sclerosis. Libraries were prepared by immunoSEQ multiplex PCR; TCRdb keeps only in-frame clonotypes and omits some of them. The sample contains around 62,000 clones, 90% to 95% of which appear only once. This specimen consisted of CD4+ T cells from peripheral blood mononuclear cells, obtained in the first trimester of pregnancy. Receptor source: a female donor with multiple sclerosis, enrolled in a pregnancy study.

The rearrangement links TRBV7-2 to TRBJ2-4; a weak D match, TRBD2 (7 bases). This CDR3 contains 13 residues. Germline CDR1 and CDR2: SGHTA and FQGNSA. V was trimmed by 1 base and J by 14 bases, leaving 15 bases between them. The CDR3 is CASSLEGGSAKYF. CDR3 coding DNA: TGTGCCAGCAGCTTAGAGGGGGGGTCTGCAAAGTACTTC.

J is TRBJ2-5 and V is TRBV12-5, with a possible D match to TRBD2 (7 bases). Germline CDR1 is LGHNT and CDR2 is FRNRAP. Trimming took 4 bases from V and 5 from J, leaving 14 bases between them. CDR3 length: 14 amino acids. The CDR3 loop reads CASGSRGAGETQYF. The DNA for the CDR3 is TGTGCTAGTGGTTCCCGGGGGGCTGGGGAGACCCAGTACTTC.

V and J are TRBV18 and TRBJ1-5; TRBD1 agrees at 9 bases. The CDR3 runs 15 residues. The germline V gene has CDR1 KGHSH and CDR2 LQKENI. V gave up 4 bases and J gave up 6 bases; unmatched junction bases: 7. CDR3 coding DNA: TGTGCCAGCTCACGCGGGACAGGGAGGCGTCAGCCCCAGCATTTT. Its translation is CASSRGTGRRQPQHF.